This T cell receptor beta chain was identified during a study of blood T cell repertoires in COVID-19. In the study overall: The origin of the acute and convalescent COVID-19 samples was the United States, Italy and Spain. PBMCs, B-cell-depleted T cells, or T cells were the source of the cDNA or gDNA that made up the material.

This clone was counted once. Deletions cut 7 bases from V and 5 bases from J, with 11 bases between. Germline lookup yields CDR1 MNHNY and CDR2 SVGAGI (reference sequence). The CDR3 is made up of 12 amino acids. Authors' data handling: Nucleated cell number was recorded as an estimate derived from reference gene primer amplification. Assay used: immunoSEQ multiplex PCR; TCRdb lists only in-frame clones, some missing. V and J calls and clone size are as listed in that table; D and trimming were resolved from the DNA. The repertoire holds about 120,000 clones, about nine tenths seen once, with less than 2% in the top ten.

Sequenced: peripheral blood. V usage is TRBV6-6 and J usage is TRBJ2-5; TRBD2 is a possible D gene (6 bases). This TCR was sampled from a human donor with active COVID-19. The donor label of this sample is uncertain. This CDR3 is CASNGGAETQYF. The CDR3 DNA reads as TGTGCCAGCAACGGCGGGGCGGAGACCCAGTACTTC.